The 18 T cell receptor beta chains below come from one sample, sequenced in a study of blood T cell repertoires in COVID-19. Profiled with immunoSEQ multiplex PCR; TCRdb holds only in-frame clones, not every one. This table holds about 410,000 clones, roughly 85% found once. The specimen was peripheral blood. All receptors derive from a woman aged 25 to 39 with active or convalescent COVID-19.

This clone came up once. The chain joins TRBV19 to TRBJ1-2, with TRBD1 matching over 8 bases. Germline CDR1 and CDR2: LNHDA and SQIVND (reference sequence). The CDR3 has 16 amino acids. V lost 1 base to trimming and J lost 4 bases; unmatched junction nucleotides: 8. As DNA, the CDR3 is TGTGCCAGTAGTATAGTTCAGGGGGCGCACGTCTATGGCTACACCTTC. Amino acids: CASSIVQGAHVYGYTF.

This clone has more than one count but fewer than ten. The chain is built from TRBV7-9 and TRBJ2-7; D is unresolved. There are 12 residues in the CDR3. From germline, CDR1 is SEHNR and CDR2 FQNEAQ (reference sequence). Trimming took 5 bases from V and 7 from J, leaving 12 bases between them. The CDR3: CASSPLYTEQYF. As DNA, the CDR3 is TGTGCCAGCAGCCCCCTCTATACGGAGCAGTACTTC.

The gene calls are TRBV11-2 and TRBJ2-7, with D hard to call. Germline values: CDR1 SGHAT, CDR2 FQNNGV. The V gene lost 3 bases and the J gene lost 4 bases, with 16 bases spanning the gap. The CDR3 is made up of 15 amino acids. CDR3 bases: TGTGCCAGCAGCTTGCCCCAGGCGATCGGATACGAGCAGTACTTC. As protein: CASSLPQAIGYEQYF. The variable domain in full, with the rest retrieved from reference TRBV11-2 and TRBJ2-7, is EAGVAQSPRYKIIEKRQSVAFWCNPISGHATLYWYQQILGQGPKLLIQFQNNGVVDDSQLPKDRFSAERLKGVDSTLKIQPAKLEDSAVYLCASSLPQAIGYEQYFGPGTRLTVT.

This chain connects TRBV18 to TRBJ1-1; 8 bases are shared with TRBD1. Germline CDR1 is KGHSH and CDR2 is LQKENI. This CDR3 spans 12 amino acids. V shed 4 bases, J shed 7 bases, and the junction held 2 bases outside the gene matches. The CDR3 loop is CASSHGQGEAFF. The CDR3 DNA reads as TGTGCCAGCTCACACGGACAGGGTGAAGCTTTCTTT. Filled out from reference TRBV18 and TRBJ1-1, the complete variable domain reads NAGVMQNPRHLVRRRGQEARLRCSPMKGHSHVYWYRQLPEEGLKFMVYLQKENIIDESGMPKERFSAEFPKEGPSILRIQQVVRGDSAAYFCASSHGQGEAFFGQGTRLTVV.

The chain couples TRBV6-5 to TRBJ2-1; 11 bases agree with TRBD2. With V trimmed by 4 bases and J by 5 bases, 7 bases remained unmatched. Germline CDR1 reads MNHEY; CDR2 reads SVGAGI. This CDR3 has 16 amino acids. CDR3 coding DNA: TGTGCCAGCAGTTCTCAGGAACTAGCGGGAGACAATGAGCAGTTCTTC. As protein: CASSSQELAGDNEQFF.

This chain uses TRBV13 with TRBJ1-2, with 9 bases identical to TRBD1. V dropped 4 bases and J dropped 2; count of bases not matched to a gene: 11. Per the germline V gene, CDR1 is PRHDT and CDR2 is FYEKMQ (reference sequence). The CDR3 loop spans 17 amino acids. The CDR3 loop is CASSSPGQGVLNYGYTF. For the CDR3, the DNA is TGTGCCAGCAGCTCTCCGGGACAGGGTGTACTAAACTATGGCTACACCTTC.

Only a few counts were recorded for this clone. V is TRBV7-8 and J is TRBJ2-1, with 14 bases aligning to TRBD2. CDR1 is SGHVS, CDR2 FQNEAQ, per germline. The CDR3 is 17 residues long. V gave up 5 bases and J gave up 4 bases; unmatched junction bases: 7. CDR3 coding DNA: TGTGCCAGCAGCCCAGGACTAGCGGGAGGACCTTACAATGAGCAGTTCTTC. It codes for CASSPGLAGGPYNEQFF.

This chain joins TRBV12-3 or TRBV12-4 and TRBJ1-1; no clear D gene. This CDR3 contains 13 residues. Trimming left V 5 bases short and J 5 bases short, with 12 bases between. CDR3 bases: TGTGCCAGCAGTCCCGCGGGCTGGACTGAAGCTTTCTTT. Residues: CASSPAGWTEAFF.

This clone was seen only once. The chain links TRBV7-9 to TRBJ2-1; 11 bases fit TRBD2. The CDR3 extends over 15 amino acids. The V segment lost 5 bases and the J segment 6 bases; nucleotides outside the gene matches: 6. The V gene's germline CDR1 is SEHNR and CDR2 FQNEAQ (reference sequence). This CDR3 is CASSPGSGRANEQFF. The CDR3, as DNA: TGTGCCAGCAGCCCAGGTAGCGGGAGGGCCAATGAGCAGTTCTTC.

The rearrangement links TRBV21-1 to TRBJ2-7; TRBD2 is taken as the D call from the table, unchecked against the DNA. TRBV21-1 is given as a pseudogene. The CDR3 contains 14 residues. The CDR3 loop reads CASSKTIATYEQYF. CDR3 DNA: TGTGCCAGCAGCAAAACGATAGCTACCTACGAGCAGTACTTC.

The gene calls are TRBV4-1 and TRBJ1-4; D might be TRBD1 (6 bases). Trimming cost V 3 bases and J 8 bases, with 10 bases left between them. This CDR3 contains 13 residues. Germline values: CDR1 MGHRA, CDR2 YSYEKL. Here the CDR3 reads CASSQGAREKLFF. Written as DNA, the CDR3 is TGCGCCAGCAGCCAGGGGGCTCGGGAAAAACTGTTTTTT.

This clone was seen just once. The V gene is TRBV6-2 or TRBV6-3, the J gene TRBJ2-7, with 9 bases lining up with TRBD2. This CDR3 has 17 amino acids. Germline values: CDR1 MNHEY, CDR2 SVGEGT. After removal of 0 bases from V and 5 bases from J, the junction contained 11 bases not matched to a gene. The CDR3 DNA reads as TGTGCCAGCAGTTACTCGTTGCGGGAGGGCCTTTTCCACGAGCAGTACTTC. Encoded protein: CASSYSLREGLFHEQYF.

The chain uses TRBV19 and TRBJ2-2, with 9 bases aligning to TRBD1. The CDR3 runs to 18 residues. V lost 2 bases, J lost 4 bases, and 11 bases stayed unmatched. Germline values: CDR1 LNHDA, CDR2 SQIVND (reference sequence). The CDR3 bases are TGTGCCAGTAGTATAAGGCCCAACAGGGGGCTCGGCACCGGGGAGCTGTTTTTT. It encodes CASSIRPNRGLGTGELFF.

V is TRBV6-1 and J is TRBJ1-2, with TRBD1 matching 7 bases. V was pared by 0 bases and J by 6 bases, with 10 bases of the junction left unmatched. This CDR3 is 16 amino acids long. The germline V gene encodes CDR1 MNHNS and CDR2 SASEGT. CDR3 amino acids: CASSEAWGQLRDGYTF. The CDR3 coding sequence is TGTGCCAGCAGTGAAGCGTGGGGACAGCTCCGCGATGGCTACACCTTC.

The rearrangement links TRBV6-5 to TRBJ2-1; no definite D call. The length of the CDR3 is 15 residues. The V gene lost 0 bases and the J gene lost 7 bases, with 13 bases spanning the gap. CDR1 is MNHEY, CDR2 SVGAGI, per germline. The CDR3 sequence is CASSYSNLAVNEQFF. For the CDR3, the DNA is TGTGCCAGCAGTTACTCGAATTTAGCTGTGAATGAGCAGTTCTTC.

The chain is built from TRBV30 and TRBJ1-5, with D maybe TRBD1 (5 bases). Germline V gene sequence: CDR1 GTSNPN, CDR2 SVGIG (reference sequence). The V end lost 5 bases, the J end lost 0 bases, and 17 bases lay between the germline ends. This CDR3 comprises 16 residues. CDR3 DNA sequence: TGTGCCTGGGACGGAACAGGAACGAATAGCAATCAGCCCCAGCATTTT. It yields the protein CAWDGTGTNSNQPQHF.

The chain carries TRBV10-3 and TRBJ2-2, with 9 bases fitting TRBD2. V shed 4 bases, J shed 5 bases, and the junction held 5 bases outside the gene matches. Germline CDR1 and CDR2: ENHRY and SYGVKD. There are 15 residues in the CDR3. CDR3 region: CAISGLAEGTGELFF. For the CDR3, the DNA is TGTGCCATCAGTGGACTAGCGGAGGGTACCGGGGAGCTGTTTTTT.

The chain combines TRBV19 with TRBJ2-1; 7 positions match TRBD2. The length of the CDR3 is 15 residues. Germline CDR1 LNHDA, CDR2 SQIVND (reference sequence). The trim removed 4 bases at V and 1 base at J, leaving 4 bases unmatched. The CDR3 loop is CASSKRLASYNEQFF. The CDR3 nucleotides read TGTGCCAGTAGTAAACGACTAGCTTCCTACAATGAGCAGTTCTTC.